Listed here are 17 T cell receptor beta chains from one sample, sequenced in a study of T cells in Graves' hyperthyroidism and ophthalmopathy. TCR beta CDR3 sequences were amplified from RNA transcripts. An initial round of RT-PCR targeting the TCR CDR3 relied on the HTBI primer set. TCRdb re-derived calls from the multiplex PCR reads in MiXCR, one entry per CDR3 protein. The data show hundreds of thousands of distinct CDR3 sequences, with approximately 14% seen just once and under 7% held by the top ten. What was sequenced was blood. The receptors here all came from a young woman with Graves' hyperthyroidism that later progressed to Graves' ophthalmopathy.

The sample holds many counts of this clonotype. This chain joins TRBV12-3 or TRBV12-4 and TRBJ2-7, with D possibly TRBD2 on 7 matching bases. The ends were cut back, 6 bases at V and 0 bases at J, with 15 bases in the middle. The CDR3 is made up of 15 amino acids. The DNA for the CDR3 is TGTGCCAGCAGCCAAGCGGGACACCCCTCCTACGAGCAGTACTTC. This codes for CASSQAGHPSYEQYF.

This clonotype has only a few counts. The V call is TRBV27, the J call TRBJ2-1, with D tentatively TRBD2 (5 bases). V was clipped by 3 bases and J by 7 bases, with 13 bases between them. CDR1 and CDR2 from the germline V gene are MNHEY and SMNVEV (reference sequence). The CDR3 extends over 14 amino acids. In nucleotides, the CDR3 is TGTGCCAGCAGTTTCATGGGAGAGGGAAATGAGCAGTTCTTC. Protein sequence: CASSFMGEGNEQFF.

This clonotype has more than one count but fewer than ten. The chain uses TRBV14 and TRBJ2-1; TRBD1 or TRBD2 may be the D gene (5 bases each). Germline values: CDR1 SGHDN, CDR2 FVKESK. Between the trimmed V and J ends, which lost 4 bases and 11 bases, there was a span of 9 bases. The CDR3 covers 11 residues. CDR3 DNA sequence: TGTGCCAGCAGCCGGGACCCCCAGCAGTTCTTC. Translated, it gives CASSRDPQQFF.

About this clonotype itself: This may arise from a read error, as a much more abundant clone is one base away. Here the CDR3 DNA reads TGTGCCACCAGCGGACAGGGTAGATTCGAGCAGTACTTC. It translates to CATSGQGRFEQYF. This rearrangement joins TRBV7-2 to TRBJ2-7, with TRBD1 matching over 8 bases. The CDR3 length is 13 residues. CDR1 is SGHTA and CDR2 is FQGNSA in the germline V gene.

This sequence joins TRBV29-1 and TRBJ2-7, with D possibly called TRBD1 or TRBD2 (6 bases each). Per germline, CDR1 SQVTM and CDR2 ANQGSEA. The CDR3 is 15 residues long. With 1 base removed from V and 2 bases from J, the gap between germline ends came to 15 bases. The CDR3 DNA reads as TGCAGCGTTGAAGGCGGCCAGGGGAGGACCTACGAGCAGTACTTC. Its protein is CSVEGGQGRTYEQYF.

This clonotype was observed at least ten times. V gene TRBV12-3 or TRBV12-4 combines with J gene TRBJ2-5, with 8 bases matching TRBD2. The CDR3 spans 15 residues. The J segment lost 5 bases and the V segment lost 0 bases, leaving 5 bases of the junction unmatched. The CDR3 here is CASSLAAGVAETQYF. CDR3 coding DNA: TGTGCCAGCAGTTTAGCAGCGGGAGTGGCGGAGACCCAGTACTTC.

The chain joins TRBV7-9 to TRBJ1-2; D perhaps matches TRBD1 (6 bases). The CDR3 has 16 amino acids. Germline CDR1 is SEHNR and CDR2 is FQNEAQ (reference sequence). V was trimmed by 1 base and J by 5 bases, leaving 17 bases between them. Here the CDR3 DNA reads TGTGCCAGCAGCTTAGGGGGGCCCCCCGACCTTTATGGCTACACCTTC. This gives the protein CASSLGGPPDLYGYTF. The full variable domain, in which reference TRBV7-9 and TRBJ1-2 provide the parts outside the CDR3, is DTGVSQNPRHKITKRGQNVTFRCDPISEHNRLYWYRQTLGQGPEFLTYFQNEAQLEKSRLLSDRFSAERPKGSFSTLEIQRTEQGDSAMYLCASSLGGPPDLYGYTFGSGTRLTVV.

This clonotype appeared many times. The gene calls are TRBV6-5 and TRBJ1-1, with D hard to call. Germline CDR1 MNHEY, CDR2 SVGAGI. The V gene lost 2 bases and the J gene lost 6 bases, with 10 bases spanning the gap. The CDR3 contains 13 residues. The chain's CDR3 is CASSYPTSAEAFF. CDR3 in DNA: TGTGCCAGCAGTTACCCGACGAGCGCTGAAGCTTTCTTT.

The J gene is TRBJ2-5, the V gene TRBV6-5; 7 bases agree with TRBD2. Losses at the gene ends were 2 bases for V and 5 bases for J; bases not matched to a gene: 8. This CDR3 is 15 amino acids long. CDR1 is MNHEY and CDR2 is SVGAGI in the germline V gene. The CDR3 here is CASSYTGGSAETQYF. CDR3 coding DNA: TGTGCCAGCAGTTACACCGGCGGGAGTGCGGAGACCCAGTACTTC.

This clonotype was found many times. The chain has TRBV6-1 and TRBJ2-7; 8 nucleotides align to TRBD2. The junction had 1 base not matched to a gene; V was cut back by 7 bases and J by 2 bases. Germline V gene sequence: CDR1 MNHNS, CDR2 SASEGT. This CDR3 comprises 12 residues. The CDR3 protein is CASTGGAYEQYF. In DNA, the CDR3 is TGTGCCAGCACGGGAGGGGCCTACGAGCAGTACTTC.

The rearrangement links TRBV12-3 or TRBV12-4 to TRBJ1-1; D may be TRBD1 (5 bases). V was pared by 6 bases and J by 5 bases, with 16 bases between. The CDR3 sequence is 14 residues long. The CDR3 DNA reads TGTGCCAGCAGCCGTGACGCGGGGGGAACTGAAGCTTTCTTT. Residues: CASSRDAGGTEAFF.

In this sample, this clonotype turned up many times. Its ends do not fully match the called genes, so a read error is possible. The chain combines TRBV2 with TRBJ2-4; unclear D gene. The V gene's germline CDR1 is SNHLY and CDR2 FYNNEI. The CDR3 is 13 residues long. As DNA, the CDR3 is TGTGCCAGCAGTGTGAGCAACAAAAACATTCAGTGCTTC. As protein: CASSVSNKNIQCF.

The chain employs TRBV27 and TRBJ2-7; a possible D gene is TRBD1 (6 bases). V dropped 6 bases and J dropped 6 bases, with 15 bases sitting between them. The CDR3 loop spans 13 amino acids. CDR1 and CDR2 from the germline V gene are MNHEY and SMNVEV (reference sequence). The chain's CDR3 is CASSARQDFEQYF. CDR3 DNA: TGTGCCAGCAGCGCCCGACAGGACTTCGAGCAGTACTTC.

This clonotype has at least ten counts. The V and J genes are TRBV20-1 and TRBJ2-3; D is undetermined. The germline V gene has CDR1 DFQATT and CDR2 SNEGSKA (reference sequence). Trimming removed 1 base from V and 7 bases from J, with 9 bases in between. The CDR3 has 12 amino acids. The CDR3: CSARAPVNTQYF. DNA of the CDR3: TGCAGTGCTAGAGCCCCGGTGAATACGCAGTATTTT.

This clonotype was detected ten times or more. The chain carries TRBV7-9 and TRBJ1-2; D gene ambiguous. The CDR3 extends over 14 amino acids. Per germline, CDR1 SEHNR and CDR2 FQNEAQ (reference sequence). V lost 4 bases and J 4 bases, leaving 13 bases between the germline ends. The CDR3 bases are TGTGCCAGCAGCTCGTCAAGTTACCTCTATGGCTACACCTTC. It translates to CASSSSSYLYGYTF.

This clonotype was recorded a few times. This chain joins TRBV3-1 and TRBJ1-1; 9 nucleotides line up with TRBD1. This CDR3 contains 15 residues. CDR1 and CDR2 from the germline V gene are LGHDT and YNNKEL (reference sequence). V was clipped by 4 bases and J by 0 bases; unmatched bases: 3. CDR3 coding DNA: TGTGCCAGCAGCCCCAGGGACAGGGTGAACACTGAAGCTTTCTTT. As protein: CASSPRDRVNTEAFF.

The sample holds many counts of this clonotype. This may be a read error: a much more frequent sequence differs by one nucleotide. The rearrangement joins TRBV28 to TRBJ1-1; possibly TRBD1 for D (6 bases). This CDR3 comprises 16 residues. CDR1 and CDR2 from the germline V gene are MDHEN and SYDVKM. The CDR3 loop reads CTSAKGGEGMNTEAFF. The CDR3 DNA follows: TGTACCAGCGCCAAGGGGGGCGAAGGTATGAACACTGAAGCTTTCTTT.